This TCR beta chain emerged from a study of cytomegalovirus exposure and HLA in healthy donors. Study-wide context: Early on, a data release was issued that held 80 million or so unique TCRs from HLA-typed donors. Whole-study findings and limits: Presence/absence analyses assumed roughly uniform sequencing depth across donors, which may not hold. In a later analysis, donors in an Asian-associated ancestry cluster reportedly had fewer N-insertions in productive TCRs than the cohort mean. DRB1 had the most TCR associations and HLA-C the fewest, a later analysis found, with rates varying by HLA locus.

Germline V gene sequence: CDR1 MNHEY, CDR2 SMNVEV (reference sequence). The CDR3 loop spans 15 amino acids. A multiplex PCR was run with 60 Vbeta primers and 13 Jbeta primers. Using immunoSEQ multiplex PCR, the repertoire was profiled, and TCRdb retains in-frame clones only, with some absent. The sample has about 160,000 clones, 87% seen once. This clone was found once. What it recognizes is unknown. This chain joins TRBV27 and TRBJ2-5, with 8 bases fitting TRBD2. Near its end, the DNA agrees better with TRBJ2-7, so the J call may be wrong. Material for sequencing was PBMCs. The source is a woman aged 30 to 39 in good health and CMV-seronegative. The CDR3, as DNA: TGTGCCAGCAGTACCCAGGGACTAGGGTCCAACGAGCAGTACTTC. It codes for CASSTQGLGSNEQYF.